Listed here are 27 T cell receptor beta chains from one sample, sequenced in a study of blood T cell repertoires in COVID-19. Repertoires were generated with immunoSEQ multiplex PCR, while TCRdb's copy carries only in-frame clones and drops some. The top ten clones hold approximately 9.4% of a sample with about 240,000 clones, 70% to 85% of them seen once. The source material was peripheral blood. These receptors were collected from a woman of 80 years or more with acute or convalescent COVID-19.

This clone was seen a handful of times. This chain joins TRBV24-1 and TRBJ2-2, with 11 bases that match TRBD1. V trimming: 4 bases; J trimming: 2 bases; junction bases outside the gene matches: 11. This CDR3 has 19 amino acids. Per germline, CDR1 KGHDR and CDR2 SFDVKD. CDR3 DNA sequence: TGTGCCACCAGTGACCCCGGACAGGGGGCGGGGAGCAACACCGGGGAGCTGTTTTTT. Its protein product is CATSDPGQGAGSNTGELFF.

CDR3: CASRKYASSSYEQYF. In DNA form, the CDR3 reads TGTGCCAGCAGGAAGTACGCATCGAGCTCCTACGAGCAGTACTTC. V is TRBV28 and J is TRBJ2-7; unclear D gene. Looked up from germline, CDR1 is MDHEN and CDR2 is SYDVKM. The ends were cut back, 6 bases at V and 0 bases at J, with 15 bases in the middle. The CDR3 is 15 amino acids. The full variable domain, in which reference TRBV28 and TRBJ2-7 provide the parts outside the CDR3, is DVKVTQSSRYLVKRTGEKVFLECVQDMDHENMFWYRQDPGLGLRLIYFSYDVKMKEKGDIPEGYSVSREKKERFSLILESASTNQTSMYLCASRKYASSSYEQYFGPGTRLTVT.

The chain joins TRBV5-1 to TRBJ2-3; 8 bases line up with TRBD1. This CDR3 has 15 amino acids. The germline V gene has CDR1 SGHRS and CDR2 YFSETQ. V dropped 5 bases and J dropped 2; count of bases not matched to a gene: 7. CDR3 sequence: CASRSTGETTDTQYF. In DNA form, the CDR3 reads TGCGCCAGCAGGTCGACAGGGGAGACCACAGATACGCAGTATTTT.

A note on this clone: A much larger clone sits a single nucleotide away, making a read error possible. The chain uses TRBV3-1 (or the pseudogene TRBV3-2) and TRBJ1-1, with 9 nucleotides matching TRBD1. V trimming: 5 bases; J trimming: 4 bases; junction bases outside the gene matches: 2. Germline V lookup: CDR1 LGHDT, CDR2 YNNKEL (reference sequence). The CDR3 runs 13 residues. CDR3 coding DNA: TGTGCCAGCAGCTGGGGACAGGGCACTGAAGCTTTCTTT. Encoded protein: CASSWGQGTEAFF.

The chain is built from TRBV7-9 and TRBJ2-1; D might be TRBD2 (5 bases). The germline V and J ends were trimmed by 1 base and 0 bases, with 10 bases remaining between them. The CDR3 loop spans 16 amino acids. Looked up from germline, CDR1 is SEHNR and CDR2 is FQNEAQ (reference sequence). CDR3 sequence: CASSLDAGISYNEQFF. The CDR3 DNA reads as TGTGCCAGCAGCTTAGATGCGGGTATCTCCTACAATGAGCAGTTCTTC.

This clone showed up just a few times. The J gene is TRBJ1-1, the V gene TRBV30, with a possible D match to TRBD1 (5 bases). The CDR3 sequence is 16 residues long. Germline V gives CDR1 GTSNPN, CDR2 SVGIG (reference sequence). V gave up 0 bases and J gave up 1 base, with 15 bases separating them. The CDR3 coding sequence is TGTGCCTGGAGTGTAGGGGTATGGCTGGGGAACACTGAAGCTTTCTTT. It yields the protein CAWSVGVWLGNTEAFF.

The gene calls are TRBV3-1 (or the pseudogene TRBV3-2) and TRBJ1-1; 12 nucleotides agree with TRBD1. CDR3 length equals 17 residues. Per germline, CDR1 LGHDT and CDR2 YNNKEL (reference sequence). Unmatched junction bases numbered 8, after V lost 6 bases and J lost 0 bases. This CDR3 is CASRPGTGGIMNTEAFF. CDR3 nucleotide sequence: TGTGCCAGCAGACCCGGGACAGGGGGCATAATGAACACTGAAGCTTTCTTT.

V and J are TRBV6-5 and TRBJ1-1; TRBD1 matches 7 bases. Trimming removed 10 bases from V and 0 bases from J; junction bases left unmatched: 8. CDR1 and CDR2 (germline): MNHEY, SVGAGI. The CDR3 is 14 amino acids. The CDR3 sequence is CATTGQSMNTEAFF. In DNA, the CDR3 is TGTGCCACTACGGGACAGTCGATGAACACTGAAGCTTTCTTT.

J is TRBJ2-7 and V is TRBV5-1; 7 bases match TRBD2. Losses at the gene ends were 4 bases for V and 6 bases for J; bases not matched to a gene: 4. Per germline, CDR1 SGHRS and CDR2 YFSETQ. CDR3 length equals 12 residues. CDR3 DNA: TGCGCCAGCAGCCCCAGCGGGACCGAGCAGTACTTC. Residues: CASSPSGTEQYF.

This chain joins TRBV6-1 and TRBJ2-4; D ambiguous. Germline CDR1 MNHNS, CDR2 SASEGT. V gave up 3 bases and J gave up 0 bases, with 12 bases separating them. The CDR3 has 16 residues. CDR3 loop: CASSELPGLAKNIQYF. The CDR3 nucleotides are TGTGCCAGCAGTGAGCTGCCCGGTTTAGCCAAAAACATTCAGTACTTC.

The chain recombines TRBV4-1 with TRBJ1-6, with D possibly matching TRBD1 (6 bases). Trimming shortened V by 10 bases and J by 9 bases, and 25 bases separated the two germline ends. CDR3 length equals 16 residues. Germline loops: CDR1 MGHRA, CDR2 YSYEKL. DNA for the CDR3: TGCGCCACCCGCCGACCTGATGGGGGCGCAATTTCACCCCTCCACTTT. This translates into CATRRPDGGAISPLHF.

V and J are TRBV18 and TRBJ1-5; tentative D call: TRBD1 (6 bases). With 6 bases removed from V and 4 bases from J, the gap between germline ends came to 19 bases. Germline CDR1 and CDR2: KGHSH and LQKENI. CDR3 length: 16 residues. CDR3 in amino acids: CASSPIKLTGNQPQHF. The CDR3, as DNA: TGTGCCAGCTCCCCGATTAAGTTGACAGGAAATCAGCCCCAGCATTTT.

Turning to this clone: Other DNA sequences in this sample translate to the same CDR3. The chain uses TRBV5-1 and TRBJ1-5; TRBD1 matches at 7 bases. The CDR3 covers 17 residues. Germline-derived CDR1 and CDR2 are SGHRS and YFSETQ. Losses at the gene ends were 0 bases for V and 1 base for J; bases not matched to a gene: 7. CDR3 amino acids: CASSLGQGGSSNQPQHF. DNA of the CDR3: TGCGCCAGCAGCTTGGGACAGGGTGGCAGCAGCAATCAGCCCCAGCATTTT.

The rearrangement joins TRBV5-1 to TRBJ2-7, with 8 bases identical to TRBD1. The germline CDR1 and CDR2 sequences are SGHRS and YFSETQ. The trim removed 2 bases at V and 5 bases at J, leaving 9 bases unmatched. The CDR3 length is 15 residues. The CDR3 DNA reads as TGCGCCAGCAGCTTAGTTACAGGGGGTTCCCACGAGCAGTACTTC. Protein product: CASSLVTGGSHEQYF.

The chain links TRBV30 to TRBJ1-5; tentatively, D is TRBD1 (6 bases). The CDR3 spans 14 residues. The V end was cut by 3 bases, the J end by 4 bases, with 13 bases between. The germline gives CDR1 GTSNPN, CDR2 SVGIG (reference sequence). DNA of the CDR3: TGTGCCTGGAGCCCAGGGGTAGGAAATCAGCCCCAGCATTTT. Amino acids: CAWSPGVGNQPQHF.

CDR3 sequence (DNA): TGTGCCACCCAGGGGGGACCTCAACTGGGTGGAAACACCATATATTTT. It specifies CATQGGPQLGGNTIYF. This chain uses TRBV19 with TRBJ1-3, with 7 bases that match TRBD1. Germline CDR1 and CDR2: LNHDA and SQIVND (reference sequence). There are 16 residues in the CDR3. The V and J ends lost 10 bases and 3 bases, in that order; junction bases with no gene match: 15.

The V call is TRBV10-3, the J call TRBJ2-2, with D possibly being TRBD2 (6 bases). Germline values: CDR1 ENHRY, CDR2 SYGVKD. This CDR3 is 14 amino acids long. V lost 4 bases, J lost 3 bases, and 9 bases lay in between. The CDR3 protein is CAISARRDTGELFF. As DNA, the CDR3 is TGTGCCATCAGTGCCCGGAGGGACACCGGGGAGCTGTTTTTT.

This clone showed up just once. The V call is TRBV2, the J call TRBJ1-5, with a possible D match to TRBD1 (6 bases). Germline CDR1 and CDR2: SNHLY and FYNNEI. Deletions cut 7 bases from V and 3 bases from J, with 10 bases between. The length of the CDR3 is 13 residues. The DNA of the CDR3 is TGTGCCAGCAACGGACAGCTCAATCAGCCCCAGCATTTT. Translation gives CASNGQLNQPQHF.

The gene calls are TRBV6-5 and TRBJ1-4, with TRBD1 as a possible D gene (6 bases). The ends were cut back, 8 bases at V and 6 bases at J, with 13 bases in the middle. The germline V gene encodes CDR1 MNHEY and CDR2 SVGAGI. The CDR3 is 13 residues long. CDR3 in DNA: TGTGCCAGCGGCAGGGGCCAGGATGAAAAACTGTTTTTT. Translation gives CASGRGQDEKLFF.

This rearrangement joins TRBV7-9 to TRBJ1-1; 8 bases agree with TRBD1. The CDR3 is 14 amino acids. V gave up 4 bases and J gave up 3 bases; unmatched junction bases: 4. Germline V gene lookup returns CDR1 SEHNR and CDR2 FQNEAQ (reference sequence). The CDR3 reads CASSSGQGDTEAFF. The CDR3, as DNA: TGTGCCAGCAGCTCCGGACAGGGAGACACTGAAGCTTTCTTT.

V usage is TRBV6-2 or TRBV6-3 and J usage is TRBJ2-3; D might be TRBD2 (6 bases). Germline V gene lookup returns CDR1 MNHEY and CDR2 SVGEGT. V lost 2 bases and J lost 0, with 12 bases in between. The CDR3 extends over 16 amino acids. CDR3 region: CASSYGVEGSTDTQYF. CDR3 in DNA: TGTGCCAGCAGTTACGGTGTGGAGGGGAGCACAGATACGCAGTATTTT.

This clone was detected only once. The chain joins TRBV28 to TRBJ1-3; 7 bases line up with TRBD1. V was clipped by 4 bases and J by 0 bases; unmatched bases: 3. Germline assignment: CDR1 MDHEN and CDR2 SYDVKM. This CDR3 contains 15 residues. CDR3 residues: CASSSQGNSGNTIYF. The CDR3 nucleotides read TGTGCCAGCAGTTCACAGGGGAACTCTGGAAACACCATATATTTT.

The chain combines TRBV27 with TRBJ1-5; D remains unclear. CDR1 is MNHEY, CDR2 SMNVEV, per germline (reference sequence). The V end was cut by 8 bases, the J end by 5 bases, with 16 bases between. The CDR3 loop spans 14 amino acids. The CDR3 bases are TGTGCCAGCTCCTCCCGGGATGGTCATCAGCCCCAGCATTTT. Translation gives CASSSRDGHQPQHF.

The chain is built from TRBV28 and TRBJ2-7; TRBD2 is a possible D gene (6 bases). The germline gives CDR1 MDHEN, CDR2 SYDVKM. The CDR3 has 17 residues. V was shortened by 3 bases and J by 0 bases, with 18 bases between the two germline ends. The DNA of the CDR3 is TGTGCCAGCAGTTTTCCTTCCCCGGGACTGAGCTCCTACGAGCAGTACTTC. It yields the protein CASSFPSPGLSSYEQYF.

The chain has TRBV30 and TRBJ1-6; 11 bases fit TRBD1. The CDR3 runs 14 residues. CDR1 is GTSNPN, CDR2 SVGIG, per germline (reference sequence). V lost 3 bases and J lost 11; bases outside the gene matches: 6. CDR3 loop: CAWRGTGGFAPLHF. CDR3 nucleotide sequence: TGTGCCTGGAGGGGGACAGGGGGGTTCGCACCCCTCCACTTT.

The chain is built from TRBV19 and TRBJ1-5, with 9 bases matching TRBD1. With V trimmed by 1 base and J by 4 bases, 5 bases remained unmatched. This CDR3 is 16 amino acids long. CDR1 LNHDA and CDR2 SQIVND come from the germline V gene (reference sequence). The CDR3 protein is CASSIVTGGGNQPQHF. The DNA of the CDR3 is TGTGCCAGTAGTATAGTAACAGGGGGCGGTAATCAGCCCCAGCATTTT.

This clone was seen just once. This chain connects TRBV9 to TRBJ1-3; TRBD1 aligns across 10 bases. The CDR3 has 16 amino acids. V gave up 0 bases and J gave up 3 bases; unmatched junction bases: 3. The germline CDR1 and CDR2 sequences are SGDLS and YYNGEE. CDR3 region: CASSVADRGNGNTIYF. In DNA, the CDR3 is TGTGCCAGCAGCGTAGCGGACAGGGGGAATGGAAACACCATATATTTT.